A single sample is the source of the 5 T cell receptor beta chains below, sequenced in a study of blood T cell repertoires in COVID-19. TCRdb's table, derived via immunoSEQ multiplex PCR, lists solely in-frame clones and lacks some. Among around 260,000 clones, roughly 87% were seen once, and the ten largest hold 0.7%. The sample taken for sequencing was peripheral blood. These receptors originate from a human donor in a cohort sampled during active COVID-19.

This chain uses TRBV7-9 with TRBJ2-7; 7 bases agree with TRBD2. V lost 3 bases and J lost 1; bases outside the gene matches: 6. Germline assignment: CDR1 SEHNR and CDR2 FQNEAQ (reference sequence). This CDR3 contains 15 residues. CDR3 residues: CASSFLAGASYEQYF. CDR3 bases: TGTGCCAGCAGCTTTCTTGCGGGAGCGTCCTACGAGCAGTACTTC.

In its sample, this clone was seen once. The V call is TRBV6-1, the J call TRBJ2-7; D perhaps matches TRBD2 (6 bases). V was clipped by 2 bases and J by 0 bases, with 26 bases between them. This CDR3 comprises 20 residues. Germline V lookup: CDR1 MNHNS, CDR2 SASEGT. The DNA of the CDR3 is TGTGCCAGCAGTGAAAAATATCGACCGATGGGACTCGCAAGCTCCTACGAGCAGTACTTC. It codes for CASSEKYRPMGLASSYEQYF.

V usage is TRBV10-2 and J usage is TRBJ2-1, with D perhaps matching TRBD1 (6 bases). Trimming pared 5 bases from V and 5 bases from J, leaving 19 bases between. Germline V CDR1 and CDR2: WSHSY, SAAADI. The CDR3 length is 16 residues. CDR3 sequence (DNA): TGCGCCAGCAGTTTAATAGGCTCATGGACAGACAATGAGCAGTTCTTC. Residues: CASSLIGSWTDNEQFF.

The CDR3 protein is CASSPAPGVREQYF. In DNA, the CDR3 is TGTGCCAGCAGTCCTGCCCCAGGGGTGCGGGAGCAGTACTTC. The rearrangement links TRBV6-5 to TRBJ2-7, with D perhaps TRBD1 (6 bases). Germline loops: CDR1 MNHEY, CDR2 SVGAGI. This CDR3 is 14 amino acids long. V was pared by 5 bases and J by 7 bases, with 18 bases between.

V usage is TRBV7-3 and J usage is TRBJ2-7; possible D gene TRBD1, 6 bases. Trimming stripped 0 bases from V and 6 bases from J, with 12 bases between. The CDR3 runs to 14 residues. The germline V gene encodes CDR1 SGHTA and CDR2 FQGTGA. CDR3 nucleotide sequence: TGTGCCAGCAGCTTAACCCCACAGGGTCGCGAGCAGTACTTC. It is translated as CASSLTPQGREQYF.